One sample yielded the 24 T cell receptor beta chains listed below, sequenced in a study of T cell clusters in autoimmune cytopenias. Tens of thousands of genome equivalents of blood DNA were amplified for TRB. TRB was amplified by touch-down multiplex PCR, primer pools A and B combined. With the multiplex PCR reads reprocessed, TCRdb shows one record per CDR3 protein and no DNA. The sample totals fewer than 15,000 distinct CDR3 sequences. The sample comprised peripheral blood. The receptor source for this set is a human donor with an autoimmune cytopenia or autoimmune hepatitis (not recorded which).

The chain's CDR3 is CSALGLGSREQYF. The V and J genes are TRBV20-1 and TRBJ2-7; the TCRdb call, TRBD2, lacks DNA for checking. The CDR3 contains 13 residues. From germline, CDR1 is DFQATT and CDR2 SNEGSKA (reference sequence).

The V call is TRBV5-6, the J call TRBJ1-4; TCRdb outputs TRBD1, but without DNA this stays unchecked. The length of the CDR3 is 16 residues. CDR1 is SGHDT, CDR2 YYEEEE, per germline. The CDR3 sequence: CASSWGTGGDNEKLFF.

The chain employs TRBV12-3 or TRBV12-4 and TRBJ2-7; TCRdb calls TRBD2, which cannot be checked without DNA. The CDR3 length is 15 residues. CDR3 sequence: CASMRDQRGGYEQYF.

The chain uses TRBV19 and TRBJ2-7; as DNA is missing, the TRBD2 call by TCRdb cannot be tested. This CDR3 comprises 15 residues. Per the germline V gene, CDR1 is LNHDA and CDR2 is SQIVND (reference sequence). This CDR3 is CASSTLAGGSYEQYF.

CDR3 amino acids: CASKGVESGANVLTF. The genes are TRBV19 and TRBJ2-6; TCRdb's D gene call, TRBD1, goes unchecked for lack of DNA. Germline V gives CDR1 LNHDA, CDR2 SQIVND (reference sequence). The CDR3 covers 15 residues.

The chain couples TRBV18 to TRBJ2-3; TCRdb gives TRBD1 as the D gene, but with no DNA this cannot be confirmed. The CDR3 covers 17 residues. CDR1 KGHSH and CDR2 LQKENI come from the germline V gene. The CDR3 is CASSDIRTGGVADTQYF.

The chain joins TRBV12-3 or TRBV12-4 to TRBJ1-2; TCRdb returns TRBD1, unconfirmable since there is no DNA. The CDR3 runs to 12 residues. This chain's CDR3 is CASSYRSYGYTF.

This CDR3 reads CASSHLAAMDEQFF. This rearrangement joins TRBV12-3 or TRBV12-4 to TRBJ2-1; the TCRdb D gene call, TRBD2, has no DNA to confirm it. The CDR3 extends over 14 amino acids.

The gene calls are TRBV30 and TRBJ2-7. CDR1 GTSNPN and CDR2 SVGIG come from the germline V gene (reference sequence). This CDR3 contains 14 residues. CDR3 amino acids: CAWGTTASLRKQYF.

This sequence joins TRBV6-5 and TRBJ2-7; TCRdb calls TRBD2, which cannot be checked without DNA. This CDR3 spans 14 amino acids. The V gene's germline CDR1 is MNHEY and CDR2 SVGAGI. CDR3 in amino acids: CASRLTSGSHEQYF.

The chain couples TRBV20-1 to TRBJ1-2; TCRdb returns TRBD1, unconfirmable since there is no DNA. CDR3 size: 13 residues. Germline V lookup: CDR1 DFQATT, CDR2 SNEGSKA (reference sequence). CDR3 sequence reads: CSASGQGNYGYTF.

The chain carries TRBV5-6 and TRBJ2-7; the D gene TCRdb calls, TRBD1, cannot be checked with no DNA. The CDR3 is 15 residues long. Germline CDR1 is SGHDT and CDR2 is YYEEEE. CDR3 region: CASSFPGQGLYEQYF. Combining the CDR3 with reference TRBV5-6 and TRBJ2-7 gives the whole variable domain DAGVTQSPTHLIKTRGQQVTLRCSPKSGHDTVSWYQQALGQGPQFIFQYYEEEERQRGNFPDRFSGHQFPNYSSELNVNALLLGDSALYLCASSFPGQGLYEQYFGPGTRLTVT.

The chain combines TRBV27 with TRBJ1-6; TCRdb designates TRBD1, a call that cannot be tested without DNA. In germline, CDR1 is MNHEY, CDR2 SMNVEV (reference sequence). The CDR3 runs 13 residues. CDR3 loop: CASKDRARTPLHF.

This clonotype is labeled medium-sized based on frequency. The chain recombines TRBV27 with TRBJ2-7. Germline CDR1 is MNHEY and CDR2 is SMNVEV (reference sequence). The CDR3 is 14 residues long. CDR3 residues: CASSLSGQVYEQYF.

This CDR3 is CASSTGTRGLNGYAF. This chain joins TRBV27 and TRBJ1-2; TCRdb outputs TRBD1, but without DNA this stays unchecked. The CDR3 covers 15 residues. CDR1 and CDR2 from the germline V gene are MNHEY and SMNVEV (reference sequence).

This chain links TRBV18 with TRBJ1-3. The CDR3 runs 13 residues. Germline V gene sequence: CDR1 KGHSH, CDR2 LQKENI. The CDR3 sequence is CASSPPPGNTIYF.

The rearrangement joins TRBV6-1 to TRBJ1-5; the D call from TCRdb, TRBD1, cannot be confirmed without DNA. This CDR3 has 13 amino acids. Germline CDR1 reads MNHNS; CDR2 reads SASEGT. Here the CDR3 reads CASSSPREGPQHF.

The chain uses TRBV6-6 and TRBJ1-2; TCRdb's D gene call, TRBD1, goes unchecked for lack of DNA. From germline, CDR1 is MNHNY and CDR2 SVGAGI (reference sequence). This CDR3 has 14 residues. The chain's CDR3 is CASSYPWDSKGYTF.

This clonotype shows up as medium-sized (0.01 to 0.1%) by frequency. The CDR3 region is CASSHNQETQYF. The chain carries TRBV6-5 and TRBJ2-5. Germline-derived CDR1 and CDR2 are MNHEY and SVGAGI. There are 12 residues in the CDR3.

The V and J genes are TRBV6-4 and TRBJ2-2; checking the TCRdb D call of TRBD2 is not possible without DNA. The CDR3 is 16 residues long. Germline values: CDR1 MRHNA, CDR2 SNTAGT. The CDR3 loop reads CASSDSISGNTGELFF.

The chain's CDR3 is CASSLVTAGNTIYF. The V gene is TRBV5-6, the J gene TRBJ1-3; the D call of TRBD1 rests on TCRdb alone, since no DNA is present to check it. The CDR3 loop spans 14 amino acids. CDR1 and CDR2 from the germline V gene are SGHDT and YYEEEE.

The gene calls are TRBV6-5 and TRBJ1-1; the D call of TRBD1 rests on TCRdb alone, since no DNA is present to check it. The germline V gene encodes CDR1 MNHEY and CDR2 SVGAGI. The CDR3 has 14 residues. The CDR3 protein is CASSRWTAETEAFF.

CDR3 in amino acids: CASSLEKTPYEQYF. The V gene is TRBV12-3 or TRBV12-4, the J gene TRBJ2-7. The CDR3 has 14 amino acids.

This rearrangement joins TRBV27 to TRBJ1-4. CDR1 MNHEY and CDR2 SMNVEV come from the germline V gene (reference sequence). CDR3 length: 11 amino acids. CDR3 residues: CASPGPPLFFF. The variable domain in full, completed from reference TRBV27 and TRBJ1-4, reads EAQVTQNPRYLITVTGKKLTVTCSQNMNHEYMSWYRQDPGLGLRQIYYSMNVEVTDKGDVPEGYKVSRKEKRNFPLILESPSPNQTSLYFCASPGPPLFFFGSGTQLSVL.